The entry below describes one T cell receptor (beta chain). Its antigen is currently unknown. The germline gene is not matched at one end of the junction; a read error may be the cause. A second PCR of roughly 7 to 11 cycles used a sample-barcoded 5' primer and a J-beta primer mix. The template-switch adaptor, which had 12 random nucleotides, put a tag on each cDNA molecule. TCRdb reanalysed the 5' RACE reads using MiXCR and keeps one entry per CDR3 protein. The repertoire holds roughly 550,000 distinct CDR3 sequences, with about 25% as singletons. These data come from a study of blood T cells in healthy people across ages. Study-wide results and limits: Versus aged donors, long-lived donors had higher diversity and more naive CD4+ cells.

CDR1 and CDR2 (germline): KGHDR, SFDVKD. The CDR3 is 15 amino acids. Isolating PBMCs gave at least 6 million of these cells per sample. The sample also formed part of further work on T cells of mothers and their children.

The receptor was derived from a boy aged 10-17 years in good health. The rearrangement uses TRBV24-1 and TRBJ2-3; 7 nucleotides line up with TRBD2. The sample comprised blood. The CDR3 nucleotides read TGTGTCACCAGTGTTGGACTAGGGCTCGCAGATACGCAGTATTTT. It specifies CVTSVGLGLADTQYF.